The 31 T cell receptor beta chains listed next were all sequenced from one sample in a study of shared clonotypes between healthy human individuals. Clones were sequenced by immunoSEQ multiplex PCR, and TCRdb holds only the in-frame ones, with some missing. The data contain about 1.5 million clones, around 98% of them singletons. Source material: naive CD4+ T cells sorted from blood. Documented subset: CD45RA+ positively selected. These receptors originate from a man aged 30 to 39 in good health.

The chain joins TRBV29-1 to TRBJ2-1, with TRBD1 matching over 9 bases. CDR3 length: 13 residues. V shed 6 bases, J shed 8 bases, and the junction held 8 bases outside the gene matches. The germline CDR1 and CDR2 sequences are SQVTM and ANQGSEA. The CDR3 spells CSVPLTGGDEQFF. DNA for the CDR3: TGCAGCGTACCGCTTACAGGGGGCGATGAGCAGTTCTTC.

The J gene is TRBJ2-2, the V gene TRBV10-1; the match to TRBD1 covers 8 bases. This CDR3 is built from 16 residues. V lost 3 bases, J lost 5 bases, and 8 bases stayed unmatched. Germline V gene lookup returns CDR1 WNHNN and CDR2 SYGVQD (reference sequence). In DNA form, the CDR3 reads TGCGCCAGCAGTGATACGGCAGGGGGCAGAACCGGGGAGCTGTTTTTT. The encoded protein is CASSDTAGGRTGELFF.

A word on this clone: Other DNA sequences in the same sample also yield this CDR3. V gene TRBV4-1 combines with J gene TRBJ1-3; no clear D gene. The CDR3 is 14 amino acids. Trimming shortened V by 2 bases and J by 0 bases, and 5 bases separated the two germline ends. Germline loops: CDR1 MGHRA, CDR2 YSYEKL. CDR3 nucleotides: TGCGCCAGCAGCCAAACGGGCTCTGGAAACACCATATATTTT. It specifies CASSQTGSGNTIYF.

V is TRBV4-3 and J is TRBJ1-1; 10 bases are a match to TRBD1. From germline, CDR1 is LGHNA and CDR2 YSLEER. J gave up 1 base and V 3 bases, and 5 bases lay outside the gene matches. The length of the CDR3 is 16 residues. The CDR3 DNA is TGCGCCAGCAGCCAGGGGGACAGGGGAAGGAACACTGAAGCTTTCTTT. It encodes CASSQGDRGRNTEAFF.

This chain joins TRBV4-2 and TRBJ2-5, with no clear D. Looked up from germline, CDR1 is LGHNA and CDR2 is YNFKEQ. This CDR3 has 16 residues. The germline V and J ends were trimmed by 1 base and 2 bases, with 14 bases remaining between them. The CDR3, as DNA: TGTGCCAGCAGCCAAGCGATACGAACCAGACAAGAGACCCAGTACTTC. Its protein is CASSQAIRTRQETQYF.

This clone came up once. The CDR3 is CATSSTGGHTGELFF. The CDR3 DNA is TGTGCCACCAGCAGCACAGGGGGTCACACCGGGGAGCTGTTTTTT. The rearrangement links TRBV15 to TRBJ2-2, with 8 bases that match TRBD1. The CDR3 loop spans 15 amino acids. The V and J ends lost 3 bases and 3 bases, in that order; junction bases with no gene match: 3. Germline CDR1 is LNHNV and CDR2 is YYDKDF (reference sequence).

This clone showed up just once. Other nucleotide sequences from this sample produce the same CDR3. The gene calls are TRBV9 and TRBJ2-5; D call uncertain. Trimming cost V 0 bases and J 4 bases, with 7 bases left between them. Germline loops: CDR1 SGDLS, CDR2 YYNGEE. CDR3 size: 13 residues. CDR3 sequence reads: CASSVGAGETQYF. The CDR3, as DNA: TGTGCCAGCAGCGTAGGGGCCGGAGAGACCCAGTACTTC.

V is TRBV27 and J is TRBJ2-1; maybe TRBD2 (6 bases). The CDR3 sequence is 17 residues long. Germline V gene lookup returns CDR1 MNHEY and CDR2 SMNVEV (reference sequence). The germline V and J ends were trimmed by 6 bases and 0 bases, with 18 bases remaining between them. CDR3 residues: CASRGLPPGSSYNEQFF. CDR3 coding DNA: TGTGCCAGCAGAGGTCTCCCCCCCGGGAGCTCCTACAATGAGCAGTTCTTC.

This clone was seen once. The chain joins TRBV29-1 to TRBJ1-1; 8 bases agree with TRBD1. The CDR3 is 12 amino acids. The germline V gene encodes CDR1 SQVTM and CDR2 ANQGSEA. Trimming took 6 bases from V and 8 from J; bases not matched to a gene: 8. In nucleotides, the CDR3 is TGCAGCGTGGATCCCAGGGACAGGGAAGCTTTCTTT. Its translation is CSVDPRDREAFF.

V usage is TRBV20-1 and J usage is TRBJ1-4; D is uncertain. CDR1 is DFQATT and CDR2 is SNEGSKA in the germline V gene (reference sequence). V was clipped by 5 bases and J by 10 bases, with 11 bases between them. The CDR3 sequence is 11 residues long. CDR3: CSASDSPKLFF. The CDR3 DNA follows: TGCAGTGCTTCGGACTCTCCAAAACTGTTTTTT.

Regarding this clone: Other DNA variants within this sample encode the same CDR3. This rearrangement joins TRBV4-1 to TRBJ2-1, with D unclear. The germline V gene encodes CDR1 MGHRA and CDR2 YSYEKL. With 3 bases removed from V and 4 bases from J, the gap between germline ends came to 7 bases. The CDR3 covers 13 residues. The chain's CDR3 is CASSQGPYNEQFF. CDR3 sequence (DNA): TGCGCCAGCAGCCAGGGCCCTTACAATGAGCAGTTCTTC.

V and J are TRBV5-1 and TRBJ2-5, with D tentatively TRBD1 (6 bases). The ends were cut back, 4 bases at V and 5 bases at J, with 12 bases in the middle. The CDR3 has 13 residues. The germline CDR1 and CDR2 sequences are SGHRS and YFSETQ. The DNA of the CDR3 is TGCGCCAGCAGCCATACAGGGTTTGAGACCCAGTACTTC. It encodes CASSHTGFETQYF.

The chain combines TRBV28 with TRBJ1-1; the D is unclear. The V gene lost 1 base and the J gene lost 2 bases, with 8 bases spanning the gap. Germline CDR1 reads MDHEN; CDR2 reads SYDVKM. The CDR3 sequence is 14 residues long. The CDR3, as DNA: TGTGCCAGCAGTTTATTTGACCGAAACACTGAAGCTTTCTTT. Residues: CASSLFDRNTEAFF.

The chain carries TRBV2 and TRBJ2-7; D ambiguous. The CDR3 runs 15 residues. V gave up 6 bases and J gave up 5 bases, with 20 bases separating them. Germline V gene sequence: CDR1 SNHLY, CDR2 FYNNEI. The chain's CDR3 is CASRKSPYGDHEQYF. The CDR3 coding sequence is TGTGCCAGCAGAAAATCCCCATATGGCGACCACGAGCAGTACTTC.

As for this clone: Other DNA sequences in the sample encode the same CDR3. The gene calls are TRBV19 and TRBJ2-2; TRBD2 is a possible D gene (5 bases). Germline values: CDR1 LNHDA, CDR2 SQIVND (reference sequence). Trimming stripped 1 base from V and 6 bases from J, with 6 bases between. This CDR3 has 13 amino acids. The CDR3 nucleotides are TGTGCCAGTAGTATAGGAGGGCCCGGGGAGCTGTTTTTT. Amino acids: CASSIGGPGELFF.

This chain joins TRBV6-5 and TRBJ2-7, with D uncertain. The V end was cut by 0 bases, the J end by 6 bases, with 15 bases between. This CDR3 contains 15 residues. Germline lookup yields CDR1 MNHEY and CDR2 SVGAGI. The CDR3 reads CASSYSVVVDGEQYF. The DNA of the CDR3 is TGTGCCAGCAGTTACTCTGTGGTCGTCGATGGCGAGCAGTACTTC.

This chain connects TRBV19 to TRBJ1-2; D might be TRBD1 (6 bases). The V end was cut by 7 bases, the J end by 3 bases, with 18 bases between. The CDR3 consists of 15 residues. The V gene's germline CDR1 is LNHDA and CDR2 SQIVND (reference sequence). The CDR3 loop is CASTIEGGPDYGYTF. Written as DNA, the CDR3 is TGTGCCAGTACCATCGAGGGGGGGCCCGACTATGGCTACACCTTC.

This chain uses TRBV25-1 with TRBJ2-3, with TRBD2 identical over 9 bases. Germline V lookup: CDR1 MGHDK, CDR2 SYGVNS. The CDR3 is 15 amino acids. V was pared by 5 bases and J by 8 bases, with 11 bases of the junction left unmatched. CDR3 loop: CASSRGLAGKGTQYF. DNA for the CDR3: TGTGCCAGCAGTCGGGGGCTAGCGGGAAAGGGTACGCAGTATTTT.

CDR3 in DNA: TGTGCCAGCACCTCTCTGCGGGGGAACACCGGGGAGCTGTTTTTT. Protein: CASTSLRGNTGELFF. The chain employs TRBV28 and TRBJ2-2; D is possibly TRBD2 (6 bases). Germline V CDR1 and CDR2: MDHEN, SYDVKM. Deletions cut 7 bases from V and 1 base from J, with 13 bases between. The CDR3 covers 15 residues.

On this clone: This specimen includes other DNA sequences encoding the same CDR3. V gene TRBV11-2 combines with J gene TRBJ2-1; no firm D call. The CDR3 loop spans 11 amino acids. V lost 1 base to trimming and J lost 12 bases, with 7 bases between them. Per the germline V gene, CDR1 is SGHAT and CDR2 is FQNNGV. The CDR3 spells CASSLGGGQFF. Written as DNA, the CDR3 is TGTGCCAGCAGCTTAGGAGGTGGGCAGTTCTTC.

Remarks on this clone: The sample has other DNA sequences that encode this CDR3 too. The chain combines TRBV6-1 with TRBJ2-5; D ambiguous. V was clipped by 0 bases and J by 4 bases, with 9 bases between them. There are 14 residues in the CDR3. Germline CDR1 reads MNHNS; CDR2 reads SASEGT. The chain's CDR3 is CASSEAGFGETQYF. The CDR3 DNA reads as TGTGCCAGCAGTGAAGCAGGGTTCGGAGAGACCCAGTACTTC.

The genes are TRBV27 and TRBJ2-6; no clear D gene. Germline assignment: CDR1 MNHEY and CDR2 SMNVEV (reference sequence). The CDR3 covers 16 residues. Trimming stripped 3 bases from V and 4 bases from J, with 13 bases between. CDR3 sequence: CASSFWSGDGANVLTF. In DNA, the CDR3 is TGTGCCAGCAGTTTTTGGTCCGGTGACGGGGCCAACGTCCTGACTTTC.

This rearrangement joins TRBV5-4 to TRBJ2-2; D is possibly TRBD1 or TRBD2 (5 bases each). Trimming removed 1 base from V and 3 bases from J, with 10 bases in between. The germline V gene encodes CDR1 SGHNT and CDR2 YYREEE (reference sequence). This CDR3 comprises 15 residues. CDR3 sequence reads: CASSLYGAHTGELFF. Written as DNA, the CDR3 is TGTGCCAGCAGCTTGTACGGGGCGCACACCGGGGAGCTGTTTTTT.

A word on this clone: This CDR3 is also generated by other DNA sequences in the sample. The gene calls are TRBV28 and TRBJ1-2; D uncertain. CDR1 is MDHEN and CDR2 is SYDVKM in the germline V gene. The V end lost 8 bases, the J end lost 7 bases, and 8 bases lay between the germline ends. The CDR3 totals 10 residues. Here the CDR3 reads CASRLGGYTF. The DNA of the CDR3 is TGTGCCAGCCGTCTTGGTGGCTACACCTTC.

This chain links TRBV9 with TRBJ1-1, with D maybe TRBD1 (6 bases). The germline V gene encodes CDR1 SGDLS and CDR2 YYNGEE. The V end lost 3 bases, the J end lost 5 bases, and 11 bases lay between the germline ends. This CDR3 contains 13 residues. The CDR3 DNA is TGTGCCAGCAGCGCGTGGACAGCGACTGAAGCTTTCTTT. Amino acid sequence: CASSAWTATEAFF.

This chain uses TRBV2 with TRBJ1-1; 7 bases are shared with TRBD1. Germline-derived CDR1 and CDR2 are SNHLY and FYNNEI. V shed 6 bases, J shed 0 bases, and the junction held 4 bases outside the gene matches. The CDR3 consists of 14 residues. CDR3 bases: TGTGCCAGCAGGGGGACAGATTTGAACACTGAAGCTTTCTTT. Amino acids: CASRGTDLNTEAFF.

This chain connects TRBV28 to TRBJ2-1; 7 nucleotides line up with TRBD1. This CDR3 comprises 15 residues. Per germline, CDR1 MDHEN and CDR2 SYDVKM. Trimming took 3 bases from V and 5 from J; bases not matched to a gene: 7. CDR3: CASSFGRGPDNEQFF. CDR3 bases: TGTGCCAGCAGTTTTGGTAGGGGGCCCGACAATGAGCAGTTCTTC.

J is TRBJ2-1 and V is TRBV5-4; D uncertain. Germline V gene lookup returns CDR1 SGHNT and CDR2 YYREEE (reference sequence). The CDR3 contains 13 residues. Trimming shortened V by 7 bases and J by 0 bases, and 8 bases separated the two germline ends. CDR3 sequence: CASRLSSYNEQFF. Written as DNA, the CDR3 is TGTGCCAGCCGGCTTAGCTCCTACAATGAGCAGTTCTTC.

The rearrangement links TRBV4-2 to TRBJ2-5; TRBD2 agrees at 7 bases. The CDR3 is 14 residues long. CDR1 and CDR2 from the germline V gene are LGHNA and YNFKEQ. Trimming took 3 bases from V and 3 from J; bases not matched to a gene: 4. The CDR3 DNA sequence: TGTGCCAGCAGCCACGGGGGAGGGGAAGAGACCCAGTACTTC. This encodes CASSHGGGEETQYF.

The chain uses TRBV11-2 and TRBJ2-3, with TRBD1 matching 11 bases. CDR3 size: 16 residues. The germline CDR1 and CDR2 sequences are SGHAT and FQNNGV. The V and J ends lost 3 bases and 4 bases, in that order; junction bases with no gene match: 6. The CDR3 DNA reads as TGTGCCAGCAGCTTGGTCGGACAGGGGGCATCAGATACGCAGTATTTT. Translated, it gives CASSLVGQGASDTQYF.

The J gene is TRBJ2-2, the V gene TRBV7-3; tentatively, D is TRBD1 (7 bases). With 3 bases removed from V and 5 bases from J, the gap between germline ends came to 25 bases. The CDR3 sequence is 19 residues long. The germline gives CDR1 SGHTA, CDR2 FQGTGA. The CDR3 nucleotides read TGTGCCAGCAGCTTGGCCGCTTACCCGACAGGGAGGAGGACCGGGGAGCTGTTTTTT. It yields the protein CASSLAAYPTGRRTGELFF. Complete variable domain (other parts from reference TRBV7-3 and TRBJ2-2): GAGVSQTPSNKVTEKGKYVELRCDPISGHTALYWYRQSLGQGPEFLIYFQGTGAADDSGLPNDRFFAVRPEGSVSTLKIQRTERGDSAVYLCASSLAAYPTGRRTGELFFGEGSRLTVL.